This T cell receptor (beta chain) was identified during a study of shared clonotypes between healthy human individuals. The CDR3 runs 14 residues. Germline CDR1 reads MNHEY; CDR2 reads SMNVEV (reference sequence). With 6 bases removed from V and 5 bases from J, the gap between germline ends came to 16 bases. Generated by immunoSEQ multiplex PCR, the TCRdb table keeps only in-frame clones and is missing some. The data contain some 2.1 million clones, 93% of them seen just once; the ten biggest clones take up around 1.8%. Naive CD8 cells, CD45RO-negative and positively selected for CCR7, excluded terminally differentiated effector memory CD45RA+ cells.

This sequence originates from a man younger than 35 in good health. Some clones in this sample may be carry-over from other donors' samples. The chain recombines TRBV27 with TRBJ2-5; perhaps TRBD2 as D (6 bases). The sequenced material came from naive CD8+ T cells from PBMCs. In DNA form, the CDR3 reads TGTGCCAGCAGCTTAGCGGTCCCCGGGGAGACCCAGTACTTC. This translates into CASSLAVPGETQYF.